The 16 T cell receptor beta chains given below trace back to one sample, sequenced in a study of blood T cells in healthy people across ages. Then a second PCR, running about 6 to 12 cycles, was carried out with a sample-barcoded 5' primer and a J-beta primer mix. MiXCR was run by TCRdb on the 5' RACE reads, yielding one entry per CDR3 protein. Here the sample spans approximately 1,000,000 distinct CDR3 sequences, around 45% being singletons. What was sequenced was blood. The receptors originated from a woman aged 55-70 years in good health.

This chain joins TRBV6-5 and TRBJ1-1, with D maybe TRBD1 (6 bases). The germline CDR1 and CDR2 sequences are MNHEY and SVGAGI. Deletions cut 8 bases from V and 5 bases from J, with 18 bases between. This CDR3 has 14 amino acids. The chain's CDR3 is CASGETGLRTEAFF. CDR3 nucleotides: TGTGCCAGCGGCGAAACAGGGTTGAGAACTGAAGCTTTCTTT.

CDR3 coding DNA: TGCGCCAGCAGCCAAGGACCTTCAACGACCTGGGAGCAGTACTTC. Translated, it gives CASSQGPSTTWEQYF. V usage is TRBV4-1 and J usage is TRBJ2-7; D not resolved. The germline V and J ends were trimmed by 1 base and 7 bases, with 17 bases remaining between them. The CDR3 is 15 amino acids. Germline V gene data show CDR1 as MGHRA and CDR2 as YSYEKL.

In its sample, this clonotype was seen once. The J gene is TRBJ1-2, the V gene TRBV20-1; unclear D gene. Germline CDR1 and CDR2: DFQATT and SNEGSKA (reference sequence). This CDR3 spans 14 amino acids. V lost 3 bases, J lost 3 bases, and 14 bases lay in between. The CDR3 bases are TGCAGTGCTAGTCGACGGGGAGTTTACTATGGCTACACCTTC. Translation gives CSASRRGVYYGYTF.

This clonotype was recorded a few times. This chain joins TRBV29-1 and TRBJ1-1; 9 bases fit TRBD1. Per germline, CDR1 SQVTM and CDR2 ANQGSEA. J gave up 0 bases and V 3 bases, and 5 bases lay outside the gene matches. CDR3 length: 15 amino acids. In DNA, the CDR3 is TGCAGCGTTGACCCCGGGACAGGGATGAACACTGAAGCTTTCTTT. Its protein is CSVDPGTGMNTEAFF.

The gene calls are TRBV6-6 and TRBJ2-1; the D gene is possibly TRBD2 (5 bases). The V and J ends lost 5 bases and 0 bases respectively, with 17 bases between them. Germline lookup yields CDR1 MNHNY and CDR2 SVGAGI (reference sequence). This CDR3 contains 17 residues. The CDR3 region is CASSIVGGLGSYNEQFF. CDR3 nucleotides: TGTGCCAGCAGTATCGTTGGCGGGCTCGGCTCCTACAATGAGCAGTTCTTC.

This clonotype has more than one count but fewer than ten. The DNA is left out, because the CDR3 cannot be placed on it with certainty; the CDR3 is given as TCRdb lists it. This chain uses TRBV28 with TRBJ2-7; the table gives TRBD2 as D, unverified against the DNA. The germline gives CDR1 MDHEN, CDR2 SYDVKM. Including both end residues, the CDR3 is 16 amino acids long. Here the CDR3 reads CASSSSTSGSFYEQYF.

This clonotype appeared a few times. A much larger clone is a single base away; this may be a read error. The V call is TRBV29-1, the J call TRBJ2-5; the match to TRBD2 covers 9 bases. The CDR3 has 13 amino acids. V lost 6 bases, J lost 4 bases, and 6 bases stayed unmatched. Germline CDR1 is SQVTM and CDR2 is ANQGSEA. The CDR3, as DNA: TGCAGCGTAGGGACTAGCTTGGTAGAGACCCAGTACTTC. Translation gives CSVGTSLVETQYF.

The CDR3 DNA sequence: TGTGCCAGCAGCTTATTTGCAGGGAATGAGCAGTTCTTC. This translates into CASSLFAGNEQFF. The rearrangement uses TRBV11-2 and TRBJ2-1, with a tentative D call TRBD1 (5 bases). The CDR3 consists of 13 residues. CDR1 is SGHAT, CDR2 FQNNGV, per germline. V lost 2 bases, J lost 7 bases, and 9 bases lay in between.

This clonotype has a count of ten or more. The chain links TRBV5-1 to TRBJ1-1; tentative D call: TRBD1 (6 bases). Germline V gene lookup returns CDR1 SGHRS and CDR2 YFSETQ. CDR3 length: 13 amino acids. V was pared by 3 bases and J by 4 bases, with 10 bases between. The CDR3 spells CASSWGAGTEAFF. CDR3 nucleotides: TGCGCCAGCAGCTGGGGGGCGGGCACTGAAGCTTTCTTT.

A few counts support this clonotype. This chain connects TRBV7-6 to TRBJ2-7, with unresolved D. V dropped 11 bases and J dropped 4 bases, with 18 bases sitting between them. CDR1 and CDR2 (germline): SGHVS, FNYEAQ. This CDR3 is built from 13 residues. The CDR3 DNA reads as TGTGCCGTCTCGGACCAGCCTTTATACGAGCAGTACTTC. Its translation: CAVSDQPLYEQYF.

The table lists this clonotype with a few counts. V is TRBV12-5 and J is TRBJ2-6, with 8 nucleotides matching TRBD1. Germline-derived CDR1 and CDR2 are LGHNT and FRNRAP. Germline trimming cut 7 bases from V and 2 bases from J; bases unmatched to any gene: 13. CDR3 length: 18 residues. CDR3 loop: CASDYPGQVIPGANVLTF. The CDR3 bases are TGTGCTAGTGATTACCCGGGACAGGTAATACCTGGGGCCAACGTCCTGACTTTC.

CDR3 DNA sequence: TGTGCCGTTGGACAGGGGAGCTCCTATAATTCACCCCTCCACTTT. Its translation is CAVGQGSSYNSPLHF. This sequence joins TRBV27 and TRBJ1-6, with 9 nucleotides matching TRBD1. This CDR3 region has 15 residues. In germline, CDR1 is MNHEY, CDR2 SMNVEV (reference sequence). Losses at the gene ends were 11 bases for V and 0 bases for J; bases not matched to a gene: 5.

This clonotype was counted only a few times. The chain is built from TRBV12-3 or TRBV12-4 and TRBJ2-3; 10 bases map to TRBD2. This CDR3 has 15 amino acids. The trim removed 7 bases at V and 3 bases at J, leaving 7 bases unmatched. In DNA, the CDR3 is TGTGCCAGCACTATGACTAGCGGGCAAACAGATACGCAGTATTTT. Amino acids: CASTMTSGQTDTQYF.

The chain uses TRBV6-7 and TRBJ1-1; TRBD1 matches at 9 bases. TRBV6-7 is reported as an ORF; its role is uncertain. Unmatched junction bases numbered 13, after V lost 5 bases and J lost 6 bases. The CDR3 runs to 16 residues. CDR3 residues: CASSEYPGQGIPEAFF. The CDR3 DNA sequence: TGTGCCAGCAGTGAATACCCGGGACAGGGAATTCCTGAAGCTTTCTTT.

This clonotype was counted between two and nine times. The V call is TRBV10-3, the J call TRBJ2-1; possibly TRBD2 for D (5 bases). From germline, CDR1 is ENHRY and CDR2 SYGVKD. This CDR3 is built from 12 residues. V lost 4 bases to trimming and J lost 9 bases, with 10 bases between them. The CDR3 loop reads CAISGKDFEQFF. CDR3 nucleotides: TGTGCCATCAGTGGGAAGGACTTTGAGCAGTTCTTC.

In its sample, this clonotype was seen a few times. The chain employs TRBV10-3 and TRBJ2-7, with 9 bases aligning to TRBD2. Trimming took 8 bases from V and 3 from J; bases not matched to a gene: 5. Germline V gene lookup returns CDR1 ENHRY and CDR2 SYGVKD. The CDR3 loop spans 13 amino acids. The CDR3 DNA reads TGTGCCATCTCCAATAGCGGGAGCTACGAGCAGTACTTC. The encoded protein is CAISNSGSYEQYF.